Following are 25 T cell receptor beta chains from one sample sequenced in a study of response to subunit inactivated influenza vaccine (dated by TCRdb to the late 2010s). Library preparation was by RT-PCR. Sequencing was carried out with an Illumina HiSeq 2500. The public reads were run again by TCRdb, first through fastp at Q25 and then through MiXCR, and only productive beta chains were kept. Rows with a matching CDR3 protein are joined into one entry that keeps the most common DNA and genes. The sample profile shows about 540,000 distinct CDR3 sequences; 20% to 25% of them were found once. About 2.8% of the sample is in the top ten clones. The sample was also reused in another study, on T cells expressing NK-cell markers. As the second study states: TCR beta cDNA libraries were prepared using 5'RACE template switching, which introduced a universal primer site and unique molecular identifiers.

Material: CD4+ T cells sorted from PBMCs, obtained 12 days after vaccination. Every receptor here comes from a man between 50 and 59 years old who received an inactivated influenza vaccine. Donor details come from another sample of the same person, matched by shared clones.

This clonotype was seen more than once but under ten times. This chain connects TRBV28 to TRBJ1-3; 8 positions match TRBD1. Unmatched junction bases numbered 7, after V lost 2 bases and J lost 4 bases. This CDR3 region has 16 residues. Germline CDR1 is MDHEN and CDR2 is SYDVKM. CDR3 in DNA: TGTGCCAGCAGTTTAGGACAGGGTCTATCAGGAAACACCATATATTTT. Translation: CASSLGQGLSGNTIYF.

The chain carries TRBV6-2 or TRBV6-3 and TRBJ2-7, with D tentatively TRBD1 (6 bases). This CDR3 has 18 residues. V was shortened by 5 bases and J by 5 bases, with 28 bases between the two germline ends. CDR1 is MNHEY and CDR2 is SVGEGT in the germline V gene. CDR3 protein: CASSPDNISRGRGNEQYF. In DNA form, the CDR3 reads TGTGCCAGCAGTCCCGACAACATTTCCAGGGGTAGAGGCAACGAGCAGTACTTC.

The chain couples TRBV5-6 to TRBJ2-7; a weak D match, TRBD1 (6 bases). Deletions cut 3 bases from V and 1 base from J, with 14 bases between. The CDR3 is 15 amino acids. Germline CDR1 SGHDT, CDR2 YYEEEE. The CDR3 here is CASSSLTGFSYEQYF. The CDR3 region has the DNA TGTGCCAGCAGCTCCTTGACAGGTTTTTCCTACGAGCAGTACTTC.

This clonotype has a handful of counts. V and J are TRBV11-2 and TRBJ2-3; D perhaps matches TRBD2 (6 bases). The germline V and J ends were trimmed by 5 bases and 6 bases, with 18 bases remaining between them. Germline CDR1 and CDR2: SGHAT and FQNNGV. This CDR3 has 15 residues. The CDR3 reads CASSPRDRRGDTQYF. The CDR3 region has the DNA TGTGCCAGCAGCCCTCGGGACCGCCGGGGGGATACGCAGTATTTT.

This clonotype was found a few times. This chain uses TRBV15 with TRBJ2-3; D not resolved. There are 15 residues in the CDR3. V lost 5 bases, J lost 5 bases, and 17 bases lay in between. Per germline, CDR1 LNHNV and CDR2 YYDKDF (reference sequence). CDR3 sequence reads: CATSGGGAGGDTQYF. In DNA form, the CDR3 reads TGTGCCACCAGCGGCGGCGGTGCCGGTGGAGATACGCAGTATTTT.

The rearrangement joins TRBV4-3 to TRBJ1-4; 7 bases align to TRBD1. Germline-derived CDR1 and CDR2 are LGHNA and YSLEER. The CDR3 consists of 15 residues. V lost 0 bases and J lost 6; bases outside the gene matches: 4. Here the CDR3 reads CASSQDRGWYEKLFF. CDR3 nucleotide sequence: TGCGCCAGCAGCCAAGACAGGGGGTGGTATGAAAAACTGTTTTTT.

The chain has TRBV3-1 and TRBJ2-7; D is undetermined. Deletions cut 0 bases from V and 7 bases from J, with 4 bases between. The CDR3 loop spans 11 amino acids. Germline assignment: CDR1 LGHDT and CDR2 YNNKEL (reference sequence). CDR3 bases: TGTGCCAGCAGCCAAGATTGGGAGCAGTACTTC. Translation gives CASSQDWEQYF.

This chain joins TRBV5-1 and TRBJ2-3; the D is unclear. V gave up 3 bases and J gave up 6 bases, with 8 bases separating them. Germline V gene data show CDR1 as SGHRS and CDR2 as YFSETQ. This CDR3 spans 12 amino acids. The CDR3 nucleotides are TGCGCCAGCAGCTATGCACAGGATACGCAGTATTTT. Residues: CASSYAQDTQYF.

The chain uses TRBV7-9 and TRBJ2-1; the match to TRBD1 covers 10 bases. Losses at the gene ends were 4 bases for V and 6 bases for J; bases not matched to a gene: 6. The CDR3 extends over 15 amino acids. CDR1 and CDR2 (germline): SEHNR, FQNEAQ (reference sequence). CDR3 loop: CASSSAWTGGNEQFF. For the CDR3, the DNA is TGTGCCAGCAGCTCTGCCTGGACAGGGGGCAATGAGCAGTTCTTC.

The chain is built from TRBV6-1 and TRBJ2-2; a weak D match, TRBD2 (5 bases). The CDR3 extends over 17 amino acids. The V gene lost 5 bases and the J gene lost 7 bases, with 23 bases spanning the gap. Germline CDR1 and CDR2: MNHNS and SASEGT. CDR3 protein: CASSPPPRGILGGELFF. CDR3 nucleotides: TGTGCCAGCAGTCCCCCCCCAAGAGGGATTCTCGGCGGGGAGCTGTTTTTT.

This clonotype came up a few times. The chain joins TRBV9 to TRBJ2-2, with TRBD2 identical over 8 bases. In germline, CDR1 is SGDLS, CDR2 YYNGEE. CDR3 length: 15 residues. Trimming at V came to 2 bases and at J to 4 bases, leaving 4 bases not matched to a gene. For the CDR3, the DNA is TGTGCCAGCAGCGTTACGGGGGGGAGCACCGGGGAGCTGTTTTTT. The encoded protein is CASSVTGGSTGELFF.

The CDR3 here is CASRHRDRVTEAFF. The CDR3 region has the DNA TGTGCCAGTAGACACCGGGACAGGGTCACTGAAGCTTTCTTT. The V call is TRBV19, the J call TRBJ1-1; 9 bases agree with TRBD1. The germline V gene has CDR1 LNHDA and CDR2 SQIVND (reference sequence). The CDR3 is made up of 14 amino acids. J was trimmed by 4 bases and V by 6 bases; bases with no gene match: 6. Drawing the rest from reference TRBV19 and TRBJ1-1, the complete variable domain is DGGITQSPKYLFRKEGQNVTLSCEQNLNHDAMYWYRQDPGQGLRLIYYSQIVNDFQKGDIAEGYSVSREKKESFPLTVTSAQKNPTAFYLCASRHRDRVTEAFFGQGTRLTVV.

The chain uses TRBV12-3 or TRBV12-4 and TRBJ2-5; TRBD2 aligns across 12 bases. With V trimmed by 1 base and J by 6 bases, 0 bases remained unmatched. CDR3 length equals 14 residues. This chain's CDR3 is CASSLGTSGKTQYF. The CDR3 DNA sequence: TGTGCCAGCAGTTTAGGGACTAGCGGGAAGACCCAGTACTTC.

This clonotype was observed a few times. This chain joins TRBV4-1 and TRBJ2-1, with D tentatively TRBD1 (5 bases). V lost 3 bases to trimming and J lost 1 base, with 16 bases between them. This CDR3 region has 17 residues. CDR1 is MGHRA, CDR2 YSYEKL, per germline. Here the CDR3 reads CASSQPLGQRSYNEQFF. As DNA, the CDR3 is TGCGCCAGCAGCCAGCCCCTCGGACAAAGGTCCTACAATGAGCAGTTCTTC.

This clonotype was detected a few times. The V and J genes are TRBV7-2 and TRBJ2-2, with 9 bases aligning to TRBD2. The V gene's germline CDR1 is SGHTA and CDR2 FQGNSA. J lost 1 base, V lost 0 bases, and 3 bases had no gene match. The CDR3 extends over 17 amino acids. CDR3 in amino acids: CASSLAEAGGNTGELFF. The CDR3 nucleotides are TGTGCCAGCAGCTTAGCCGAAGCGGGAGGGAACACCGGGGAGCTGTTTTTT.

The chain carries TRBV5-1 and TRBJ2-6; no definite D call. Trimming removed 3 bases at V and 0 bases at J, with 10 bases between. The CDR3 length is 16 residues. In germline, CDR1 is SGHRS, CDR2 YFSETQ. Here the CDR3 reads CASSSTYDSGANVLTF. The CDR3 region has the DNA TGCGCCAGCAGCTCGACATATGACTCTGGGGCCAACGTCCTGACTTTC.

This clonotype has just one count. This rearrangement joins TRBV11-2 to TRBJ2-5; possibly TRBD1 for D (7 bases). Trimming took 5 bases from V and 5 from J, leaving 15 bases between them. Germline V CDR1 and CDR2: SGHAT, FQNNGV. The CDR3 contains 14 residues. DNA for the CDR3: TGTGCCAGCAGCCCCGACAGGGCGGGGGAGACCCAGTACTTC. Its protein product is CASSPDRAGETQYF.

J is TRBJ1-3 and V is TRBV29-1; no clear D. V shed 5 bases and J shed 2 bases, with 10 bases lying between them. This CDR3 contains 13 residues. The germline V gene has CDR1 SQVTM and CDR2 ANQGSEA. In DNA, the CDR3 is TGCAGCGTTCAAGGGTTTCCTGGAAACACCATATATTTT. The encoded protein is CSVQGFPGNTIYF. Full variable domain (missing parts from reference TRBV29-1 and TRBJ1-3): SAVISQKPSRDICQRGTSLTIQCQVDSQVTMMFWYRQQPGQSLTLIATANQGSEATYESGFVIDKFPISRPNLTFSTLTVSNMSPEDSSIYLCSVQGFPGNTIYFGEGSWLTVV.

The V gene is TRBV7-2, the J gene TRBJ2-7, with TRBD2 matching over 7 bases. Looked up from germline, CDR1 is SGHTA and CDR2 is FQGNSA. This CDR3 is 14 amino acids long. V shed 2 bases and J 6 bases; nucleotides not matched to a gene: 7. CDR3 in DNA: TGTGCCAGCAGCTTAAGGGCTTCGGGAGGCGAGCAGTACTTC. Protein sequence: CASSLRASGGEQYF.

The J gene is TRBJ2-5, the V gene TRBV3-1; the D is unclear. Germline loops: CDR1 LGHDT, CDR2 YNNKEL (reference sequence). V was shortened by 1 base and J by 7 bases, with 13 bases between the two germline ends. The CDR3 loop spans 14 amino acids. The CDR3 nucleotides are TGTGCCAGCAGCCAAGCAGGACGGTCTCCGACCCAGTACTTC. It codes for CASSQAGRSPTQYF.

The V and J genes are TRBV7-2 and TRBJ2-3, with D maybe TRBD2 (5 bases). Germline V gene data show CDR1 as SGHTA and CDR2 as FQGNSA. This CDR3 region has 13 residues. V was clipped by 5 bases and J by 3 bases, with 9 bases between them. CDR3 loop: CASSRERTDTQYF. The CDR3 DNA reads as TGTGCCAGCAGCAGGGAGAGGACAGATACGCAGTATTTT.

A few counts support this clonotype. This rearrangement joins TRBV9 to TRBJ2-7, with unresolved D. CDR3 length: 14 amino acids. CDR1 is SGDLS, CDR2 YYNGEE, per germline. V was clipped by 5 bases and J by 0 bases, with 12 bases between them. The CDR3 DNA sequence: TGTGCCAGCAGTAATTTCCCTCTCTCCTACGAGCAGTACTTC. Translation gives CASSNFPLSYEQYF.

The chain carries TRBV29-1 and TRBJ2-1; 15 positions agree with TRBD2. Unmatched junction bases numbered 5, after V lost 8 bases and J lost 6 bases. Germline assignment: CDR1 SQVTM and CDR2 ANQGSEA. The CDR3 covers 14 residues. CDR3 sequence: CSFWTSGGANEQFF. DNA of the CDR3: TGCAGCTTCTGGACTAGCGGGGGGGCCAATGAGCAGTTCTTC.

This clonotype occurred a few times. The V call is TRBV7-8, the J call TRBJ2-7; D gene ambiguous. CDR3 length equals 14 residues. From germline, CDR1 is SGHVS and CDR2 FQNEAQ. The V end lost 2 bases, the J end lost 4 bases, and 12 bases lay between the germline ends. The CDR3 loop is CASSLTDNGYEQYF. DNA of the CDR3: TGTGCCAGCAGCTTAACAGACAATGGGTACGAGCAGTACTTC.

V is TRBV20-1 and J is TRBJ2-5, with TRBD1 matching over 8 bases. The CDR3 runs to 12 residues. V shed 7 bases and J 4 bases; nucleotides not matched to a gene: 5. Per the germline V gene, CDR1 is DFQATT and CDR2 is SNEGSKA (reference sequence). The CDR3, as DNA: TGCAGTGTTGGACAGGGAAGAGAGACCCAGTACTTC. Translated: CSVGQGRETQYF.